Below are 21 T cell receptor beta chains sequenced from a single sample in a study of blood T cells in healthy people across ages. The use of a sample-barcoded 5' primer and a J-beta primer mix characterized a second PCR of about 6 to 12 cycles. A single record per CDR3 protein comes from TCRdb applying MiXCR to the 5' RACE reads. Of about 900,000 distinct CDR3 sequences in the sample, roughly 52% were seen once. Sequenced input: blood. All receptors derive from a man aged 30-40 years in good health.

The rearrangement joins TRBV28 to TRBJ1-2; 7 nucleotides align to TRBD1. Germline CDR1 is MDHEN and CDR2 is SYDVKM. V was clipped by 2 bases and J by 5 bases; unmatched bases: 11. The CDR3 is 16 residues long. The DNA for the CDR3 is TGTGCCAGCAGTTTAAGCTGGGACAGTTTACGATATGGCTACACCTTC. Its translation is CASSLSWDSLRYGYTF.

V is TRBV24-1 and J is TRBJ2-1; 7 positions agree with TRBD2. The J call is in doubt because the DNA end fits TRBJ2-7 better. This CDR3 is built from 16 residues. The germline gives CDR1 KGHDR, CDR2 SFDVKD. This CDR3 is CATSDFLGGSYNEQYF. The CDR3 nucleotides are TGTGCCACCAGTGATTTTCTGGGGGGGTCCTACAATGAGCAGTACTTC.

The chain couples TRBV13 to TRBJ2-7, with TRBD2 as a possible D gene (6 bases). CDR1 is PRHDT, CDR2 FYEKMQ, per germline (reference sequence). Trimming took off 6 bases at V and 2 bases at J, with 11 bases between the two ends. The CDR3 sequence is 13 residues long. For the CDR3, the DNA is TGTGCCAGCAGTGCGGACTATGCCTACGAGCAGTACTTC. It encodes CASSADYAYEQYF.

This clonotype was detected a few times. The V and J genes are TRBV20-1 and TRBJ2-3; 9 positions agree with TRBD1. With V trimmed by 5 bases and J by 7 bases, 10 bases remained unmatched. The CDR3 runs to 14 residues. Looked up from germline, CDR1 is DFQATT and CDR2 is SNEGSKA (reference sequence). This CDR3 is CSASGTGIVNTQYF. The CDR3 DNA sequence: TGCAGTGCTTCAGGGACAGGGATCGTAAATACGCAGTATTTT.

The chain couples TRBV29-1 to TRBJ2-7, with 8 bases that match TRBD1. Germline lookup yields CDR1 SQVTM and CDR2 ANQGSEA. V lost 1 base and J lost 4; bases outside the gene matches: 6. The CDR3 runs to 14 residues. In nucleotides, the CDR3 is TGCAGCGTTGAAGTCGGAGACAGGGGTTACGAGCAGTACTTC. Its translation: CSVEVGDRGYEQYF.

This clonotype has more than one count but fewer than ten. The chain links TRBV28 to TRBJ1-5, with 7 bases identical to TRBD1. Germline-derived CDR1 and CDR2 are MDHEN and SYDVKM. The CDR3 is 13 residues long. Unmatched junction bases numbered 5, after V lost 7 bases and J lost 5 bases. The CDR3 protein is CASINRGYQPQHF. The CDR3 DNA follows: TGTGCCAGCATTAACAGGGGATATCAGCCCCAGCATTTT.

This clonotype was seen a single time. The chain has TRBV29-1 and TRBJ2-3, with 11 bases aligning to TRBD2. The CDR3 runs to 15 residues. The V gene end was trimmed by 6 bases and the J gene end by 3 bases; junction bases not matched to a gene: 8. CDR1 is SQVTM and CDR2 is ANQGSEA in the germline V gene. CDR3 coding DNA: TGCAGCGTCCCCCTCGTAGCGGGGGGGACAGATACGCAGTATTTT. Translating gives CSVPLVAGGTDTQYF.

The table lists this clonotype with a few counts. CDR3 loop: CASSPRTAQETQYF. The CDR3 DNA is TGTGCCAGCAGTCCGCGGACAGCCCAAGAGACCCAGTACTTC. The gene calls are TRBV27 and TRBJ2-5; perhaps TRBD1 as D (6 bases). CDR3 length equals 14 residues. In germline, CDR1 is MNHEY, CDR2 SMNVEV (reference sequence). V was clipped by 5 bases and J by 1 base, with 11 bases between them.

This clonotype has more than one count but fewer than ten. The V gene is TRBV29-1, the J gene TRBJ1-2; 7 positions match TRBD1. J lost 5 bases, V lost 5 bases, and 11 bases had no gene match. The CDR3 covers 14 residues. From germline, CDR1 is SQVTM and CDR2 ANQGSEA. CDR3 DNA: TGCAGCGTTAATCAGGACAGGACAAAATATGGCTACACCTTC. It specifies CSVNQDRTKYGYTF.

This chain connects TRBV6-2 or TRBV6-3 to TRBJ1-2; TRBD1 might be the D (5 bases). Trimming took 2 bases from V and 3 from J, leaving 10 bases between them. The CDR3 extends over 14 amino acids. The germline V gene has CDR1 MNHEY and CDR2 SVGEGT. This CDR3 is CASSYGSGDYGYTF. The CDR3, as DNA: TGTGCCAGCAGTTACGGTTCGGGGGACTATGGCTACACCTTC.

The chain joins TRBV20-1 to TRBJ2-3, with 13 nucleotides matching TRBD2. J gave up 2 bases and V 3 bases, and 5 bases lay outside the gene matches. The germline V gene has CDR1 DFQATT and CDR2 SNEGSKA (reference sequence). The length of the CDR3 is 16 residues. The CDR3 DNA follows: TGCAGTGCTAGGCCCGGGACTAGCGGGGTCACAGATACGCAGTATTTT. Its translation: CSARPGTSGVTDTQYF.

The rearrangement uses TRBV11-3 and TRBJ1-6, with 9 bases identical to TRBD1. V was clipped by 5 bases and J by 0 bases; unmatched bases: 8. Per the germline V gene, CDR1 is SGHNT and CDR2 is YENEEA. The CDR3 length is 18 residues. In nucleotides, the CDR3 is TGTGCCAGCAGCCCGGGACAGGGACAGGGCTCCTATAATTCACCCCTCCACTTT. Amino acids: CASSPGQGQGSYNSPLHF.

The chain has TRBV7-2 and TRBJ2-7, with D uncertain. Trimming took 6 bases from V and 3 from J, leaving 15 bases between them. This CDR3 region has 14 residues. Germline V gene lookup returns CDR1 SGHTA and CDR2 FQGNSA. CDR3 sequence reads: CASSETVFLYEQYF. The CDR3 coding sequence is TGTGCCAGCAGTGAAACGGTGTTCCTCTACGAGCAGTACTTC. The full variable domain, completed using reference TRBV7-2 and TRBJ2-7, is GAGVSQSPSNKVTEKGKDVELRCDPISGHTALYWYRQSLGQGLEFLIYFQGNSAPDKSGLPSDRFSAERTGGSVSTLTIQRTQQEDSAVYLCASSETVFLYEQYFGPGTRLTVT.

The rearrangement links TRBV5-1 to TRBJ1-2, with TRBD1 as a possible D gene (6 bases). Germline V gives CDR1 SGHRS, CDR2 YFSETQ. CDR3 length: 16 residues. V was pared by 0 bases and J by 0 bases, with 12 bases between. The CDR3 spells CASSLEAGTPNYGYTF. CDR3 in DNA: TGCGCCAGCAGCTTGGAAGCTGGGACACCTAACTATGGCTACACCTTC.

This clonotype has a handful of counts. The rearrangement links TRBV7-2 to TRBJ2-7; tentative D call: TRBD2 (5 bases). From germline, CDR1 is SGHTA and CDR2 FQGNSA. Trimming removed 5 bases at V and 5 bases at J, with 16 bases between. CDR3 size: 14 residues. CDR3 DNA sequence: TGTGCCAGCAGCGTTCGGCCCTCCGGGAACGAGCAGTACTTC. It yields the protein CASSVRPSGNEQYF.

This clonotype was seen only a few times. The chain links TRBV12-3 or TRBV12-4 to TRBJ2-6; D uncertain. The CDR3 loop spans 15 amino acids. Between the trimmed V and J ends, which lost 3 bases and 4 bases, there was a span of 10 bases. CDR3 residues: CASSFRLPGANVLTF. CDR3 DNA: TGTGCCAGCAGTTTCAGACTCCCAGGGGCCAACGTCCTGACTTTC.

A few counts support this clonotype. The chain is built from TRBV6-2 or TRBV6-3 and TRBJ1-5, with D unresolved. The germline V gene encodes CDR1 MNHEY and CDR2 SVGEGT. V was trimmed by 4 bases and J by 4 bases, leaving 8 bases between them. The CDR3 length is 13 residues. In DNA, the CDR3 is TGTGCCAGCAGTTCGGACGGGAATCAGCCCCAGCATTTT. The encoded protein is CASSSDGNQPQHF.

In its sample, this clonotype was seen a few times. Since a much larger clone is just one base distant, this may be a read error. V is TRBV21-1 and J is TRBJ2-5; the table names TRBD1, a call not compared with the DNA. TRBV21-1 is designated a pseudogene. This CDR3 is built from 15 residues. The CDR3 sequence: CTSSKSRTGQETQYF. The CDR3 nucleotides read TGTACCAGCAGCAAATCTAGGACAGGCCAAGAGACCCAGTACTTC.

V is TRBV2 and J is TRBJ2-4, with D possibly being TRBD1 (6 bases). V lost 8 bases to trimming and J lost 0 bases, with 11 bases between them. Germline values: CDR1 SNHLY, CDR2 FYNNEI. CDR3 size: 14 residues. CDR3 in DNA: TGTGCCAGCCAAGACAGGCTAGCCAAAAACATTCAGTACTTC. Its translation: CASQDRLAKNIQYF. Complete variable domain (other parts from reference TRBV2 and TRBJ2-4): EPEVTQTPSHQVTQMGQEVILRCVPISNHLYFYWYRQILGQKVEFLVSFYNNEISEKSEIFDDQFSVERPDGSNFTLKIRSTKLEDSAMYFCASQDRLAKNIQYFGAGTRLSVL.

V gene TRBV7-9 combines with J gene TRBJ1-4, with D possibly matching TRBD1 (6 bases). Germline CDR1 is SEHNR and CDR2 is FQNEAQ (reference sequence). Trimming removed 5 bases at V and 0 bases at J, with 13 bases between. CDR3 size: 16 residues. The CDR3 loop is CASSRTELATNEKLFF. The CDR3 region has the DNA TGTGCCAGCAGCCGGACAGAGCTAGCAACTAATGAAAAACTGTTTTTT.

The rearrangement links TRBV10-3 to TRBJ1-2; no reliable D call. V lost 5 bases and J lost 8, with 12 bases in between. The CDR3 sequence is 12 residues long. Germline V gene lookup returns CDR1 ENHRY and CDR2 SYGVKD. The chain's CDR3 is CAISLNTGGYTF. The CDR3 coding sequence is TGTGCCATCAGTCTTAACACGGGAGGCTACACCTTC.